What follows are 18 T cell receptor beta chains derived from one specimen sequenced in a study of blood T cell repertoires in COVID-19. Profiling relied on immunoSEQ multiplex PCR, and the TCRdb table lists in-frame clones only, not all of them. The sample shows 200,000 to 250,000 clones, around 84% of them seen only once. The sequencing input was peripheral blood. These receptors were taken from an elderly woman with active or convalescent COVID-19.

The chain combines TRBV19 with TRBJ2-1, with 8 bases identical to TRBD1. The germline gives CDR1 LNHDA, CDR2 SQIVND (reference sequence). This CDR3 has 15 amino acids. After removal of 6 bases from V and 4 bases from J, the junction contained 8 bases not matched to a gene. CDR3 in DNA: TGTGCCAGTAGGACCGGACAGGGAAAATACAATGAGCAGTTCTTC. Its protein is CASRTGQGKYNEQFF.

The chain recombines TRBV7-9 with TRBJ1-2, with D perhaps matching TRBD1 (5 bases). Germline V gene lookup returns CDR1 SEHNR and CDR2 FQNEAQ (reference sequence). Trimming removed 7 bases at V and 6 bases at J, with 21 bases between. The CDR3 contains 15 residues. The chain's CDR3 is CASTRDSLFGHGYTF. As DNA, the CDR3 is TGTGCCAGCACCCGGGACTCCCTATTCGGGCATGGCTACACCTTC.

The chain carries TRBV18 and TRBJ2-5; no reliable D call. The germline V gene encodes CDR1 KGHSH and CDR2 LQKENI. This CDR3 comprises 13 residues. V lost 3 bases, J lost 0 bases, and 5 bases lay in between. This chain's CDR3 is CASSPIDQETQYF. As DNA, the CDR3 is TGTGCCAGCTCACCTATCGACCAAGAGACCCAGTACTTC.

This chain connects TRBV15 to TRBJ1-5; D gene unclear. Germline V gene lookup returns CDR1 LNHNV and CDR2 YYDKDF (reference sequence). This CDR3 spans 15 amino acids. V was cut by 0 bases and J by 5 bases, with 11 bases left in between. This CDR3 is CATSRDAGGHQPQHF. In nucleotides, the CDR3 is TGTGCCACCAGCAGAGATGCCGGCGGTCATCAGCCCCAGCATTTT.

This chain connects TRBV9 to TRBJ2-1, with D hard to call. The ends were cut back, 6 bases at V and 9 bases at J, with 13 bases in the middle. The CDR3 loop spans 12 amino acids. Germline CDR1 is SGDLS and CDR2 is YYNGEE. This CDR3 is CASKNGAAEQFF. The CDR3 DNA sequence: TGTGCCAGCAAGAACGGCGCGGCTGAGCAGTTCTTC.

The rearrangement uses TRBV5-6 and TRBJ1-3; 7 bases are a match to TRBD1. The CDR3 extends over 15 amino acids. Per germline, CDR1 SGHDT and CDR2 YYEEEE. Trimming at V came to 2 bases and at J to 2 bases, leaving 4 bases not matched to a gene. The CDR3 sequence: CASSFRGWTGNTIYF. The CDR3 coding sequence is TGTGCCAGCAGCTTCAGGGGGTGGACTGGAAACACCATATATTTT.

The chain links TRBV23-1 to TRBJ1-6; D unresolved. Being an ORF, TRBV23-1 has a function that is uncertain. CDR3 length: 15 residues. Trimming cost V 0 bases and J 7 bases, with 10 bases left between them. The CDR3 loop reads CASSQSRGRNSPLHF. The CDR3 DNA follows: TGCGCCAGCAGTCAATCACGGGGAAGGAATTCACCCCTCCACTTT.

V usage is TRBV11-2 and J usage is TRBJ2-7, with D possibly being TRBD2 (6 bases). Germline CDR1 is SGHAT and CDR2 is FQNNGV. This CDR3 has 15 residues. V was cut by 8 bases and J by 0 bases, with 17 bases left in between. CDR3 amino acids: CASGSLRGRSYEQYF. The CDR3 DNA reads as TGTGCCAGCGGTTCTTTGCGGGGCCGCTCCTACGAGCAGTACTTC.

The rearrangement uses TRBV9 and TRBJ1-3; 7 bases fit TRBD1. J gave up 0 bases and V 0 bases, and 9 bases lay outside the gene matches. The V gene's germline CDR1 is SGDLS and CDR2 YYNGEE. The CDR3 extends over 18 amino acids. The CDR3 DNA sequence: TGTGCCAGCAGCGTAGCGAGCAGGGGGGCTTTCTCTGGAAACACCATATATTTT. It specifies CASSVASRGAFSGNTIYF.

The chain couples TRBV21-1 to TRBJ1-5. TRBV21-1 is a listed pseudogene. This CDR3 has 14 amino acids. The CDR3 DNA reads TGTGCCAGCACCGCTGGGGGGGTAAGACAGCCCCAGCATTTT. This encodes CASTAGGVRQPQHF.

As for this clone: At one end, the junction sequence differs from germline, possibly due to a read error. The chain has TRBV27 and TRBJ2-5; 8 bases agree with TRBD1. The CDR3 has 17 residues. From germline, CDR1 is MNHEY and CDR2 SMNVEV (reference sequence). DNA for the CDR3: TGTGCCAGCCGTTTCCGGGCGGGGACAGGTTTACAAGAGACCCAGTACTTC. Protein: CASRFRAGTGLQETQYF.

J is TRBJ2-3 and V is TRBV5-1; 8 nucleotides agree with TRBD2. CDR3 length: 16 amino acids. The germline V gene encodes CDR1 SGHRS and CDR2 YFSETQ. The V gene end was trimmed by 0 bases and the J gene end by 4 bases; junction bases not matched to a gene: 7. CDR3 coding DNA: TGCGCCAGCAGCTTGGAGACGGGGGGGCTGGCAGATACGCAGTATTTT. Translated, it gives CASSLETGGLADTQYF.

Comments on this clone: The missing conserved phenylalanine or tryptophan at the end of this CDR3 makes a read error likely. The DNA is omitted, as the CDR3 cannot be located on it reliably, and the CDR3 follows TCRdb's listing. The chain joins TRBV14 to TRBJ1-2. The CDR3 is 13 amino acids long, termini counted. Germline CDR1 reads SGHDN; CDR2 reads FVKESK. The CDR3 spells CASSQDGRGHLNL.

The chain joins TRBV6-2 or TRBV6-3 to TRBJ2-2; 7 bases line up with TRBD1. Germline trimming cut 5 bases from V and 1 base from J; bases unmatched to any gene: 10. Germline V gives CDR1 MNHEY, CDR2 SVGEGT. The length of the CDR3 is 17 residues. CDR3 DNA sequence: TGTGCCAGCAGTCTCCGGGACAGCCTCAAGAACACCGGGGAGCTGTTTTTT. Its protein product is CASSLRDSLKNTGELFF.

CDR3 protein: CASSLGGGKTSYEQYF. For the CDR3, the DNA is TGTGCCAGCAGCCTCGGAGGAGGAAAAACCTCCTACGAGCAGTACTTC. The chain links TRBV9 to TRBJ2-7; TRBD2 is a possible D gene (5 bases). Trimming took off 4 bases at V and 0 bases at J, with 17 bases between the two ends. Germline values: CDR1 SGDLS, CDR2 YYNGEE. CDR3 size: 16 residues.

The V and J genes are TRBV7-3 and TRBJ2-2; 11 bases match TRBD2. Trimming took 4 bases from V and 6 from J; bases not matched to a gene: 10. The CDR3 runs to 17 residues. The germline CDR1 and CDR2 sequences are SGHTA and FQGTGA. The CDR3: CASSSGWLAGGAGELFF. In nucleotides, the CDR3 is TGTGCCAGCAGCTCCGGTTGGCTAGCGGGAGGCGCCGGGGAGCTGTTTTTT. Supplemented by reference TRBV7-3 and TRBJ2-2, the full variable domain reads GAGVSQTPSNKVTEKGKYVELRCDPISGHTALYWYRQSLGQGPEFLIYFQGTGAADDSGLPNDRFFAVRPEGSVSTLKIQRTERGDSAVYLCASSSGWLAGGAGELFFGEGSRLTVL.

The chain is built from TRBV18 and TRBJ2-7; possible D gene TRBD1, 7 bases. This CDR3 spans 14 amino acids. Trimming left V 3 bases short and J 7 bases short, with 16 bases between. The V gene's germline CDR1 is KGHSH and CDR2 LQKENI. CDR3 residues: CASSPGQTRGEQYF. CDR3 bases: TGTGCCAGCTCACCGGGACAGACCCGGGGGGAGCAGTACTTC.

The CDR3 sequence is CASRDRYTEAFF. Here the CDR3 DNA reads TGTGCCAGCAGGGACAGGTACACTGAAGCTTTCTTT. The genes are TRBV28 and TRBJ1-1, with TRBD1 matching 7 bases. The CDR3 totals 12 residues. The V gene end was trimmed by 6 bases and the J gene end by 3 bases; junction bases not matched to a gene: 1. The germline V gene encodes CDR1 MDHEN and CDR2 SYDVKM.